This T cell receptor (beta chain) was obtained from a study of shared clonotypes between healthy human individuals. To note about this clone: Its target is not known.

On sorted subsets, replicate PCRs used about 0.2 ug DNA, or about 30,000 T cell genomes. In the original workflow: Filtering was not the same, since immunoSEQ gave junction-only sequences without quality scores. Here immunoSEQ multiplex PCR was the method, and the copy in TCRdb shows in-frame clones only, minus some. V, J and clone size are those of that table, while D and trimming were read from the DNA. The sample lists about 2.3 million clones; approximately 93% were seen once. The investigators split CD4+ cells into a CD45RA+ naive subset and a CD45RA-negative memory subset. The CDR3 has 16 residues. Trimming took 1 base from V and 2 from J; bases not matched to a gene: 3. Germline lookup yields CDR1 LNHNV and CDR2 YYDKDF (reference sequence). Notes on the study in general: Rarefaction showed sorted-subset sequencing was incomplete despite large depth.

This clonotype originated in a man younger than 35 in good health. Some clones in this sample may be carry-over from other donors' samples. V gene TRBV15 combines with J gene TRBJ2-7; 12 positions agree with TRBD1. The sample taken for sequencing was naive CD4+ T cells from PBMCs. Subset of the sample: CD45RA+ positively selected. CDR3 bases: TGTGCCACCAGCAGAGGCGGGACAGGGGGCCCCTACGAGCAGTACTTC. Encoded protein: CATSRGGTGGPYEQYF.